This T cell receptor (beta chain) was found in a study of T cell changes during pregnancy in multiple sclerosis. Data came from immunoSEQ multiplex PCR; TCRdb stores just in-frame clones and leaves some out. The sample carries around 52,000 clones, about 83% recorded once. The CDR3 runs to 16 residues. CDR1 is SGHRS, CDR2 YFSETQ, per germline. The ends lost 5 bases at V and 6 bases at J; junction bases unmatched: 13. Specimen: peripheral blood from another person, used as feeder cells. The clonotype comes from a human donor whose cells served as feeder cells for cultures in a pregnancy study. V and J are TRBV5-1 and TRBJ1-2, with 10 bases matching TRBD1. CDR3 nucleotides: TGCGCCAGCAGGACCGGATCGGGGACAGGGGAGGATGGCTACACCTTC. Protein: CASRTGSGTGEDGYTF.